This T cell receptor (beta chain) is drawn from a study of blood T cell repertoires in COVID-19. For the study at large: Samples taken during acute and convalescent COVID-19 were collected in the United States, Italy and Spain.

Followed over time, Seattle patients had been enrolled while infection was active. CDR1 is DFQATT and CDR2 is SNEGSKA in the germline V gene (reference sequence). Trimming stripped 0 bases from V and 8 bases from J, with 7 bases between. The CDR3 covers 11 residues. Assay: immunoSEQ multiplex PCR; the TCRdb copy retains only in-frame clones and omits some. The repertoire holds 300,000 to 350,000 clones, approximately 90% seen once, with around 3.9% in the top ten. Sequencing was performed on peripheral blood. The V gene is TRBV20-1, the J gene TRBJ1-1; D call uncertain. This TCR was recovered from a woman aged 55-70 years with COVID-19, enrolled during active disease. CDR3: CSARDIREAFF. For the CDR3, the DNA is TGCAGTGCTAGAGATATACGGGAAGCTTTCTTT.